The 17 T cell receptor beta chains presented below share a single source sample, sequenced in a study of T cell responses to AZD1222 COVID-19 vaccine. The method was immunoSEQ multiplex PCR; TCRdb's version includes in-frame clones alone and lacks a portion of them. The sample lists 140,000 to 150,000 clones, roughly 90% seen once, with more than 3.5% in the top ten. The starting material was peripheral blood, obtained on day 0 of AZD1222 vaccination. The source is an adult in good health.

In DNA form, the CDR3 reads TGTGCCAGCAGTGGGACAGGGAAGTTTGAAGCTTTCTTT. Its translation: CASSGTGKFEAFF. The chain joins TRBV6-2 or TRBV6-3 to TRBJ1-1, with TRBD1 identical over 9 bases. The CDR3 runs to 13 residues. V lost 5 bases, J lost 7 bases, and 5 bases stayed unmatched. Germline CDR1 and CDR2: MNHEY and SVGEGT.

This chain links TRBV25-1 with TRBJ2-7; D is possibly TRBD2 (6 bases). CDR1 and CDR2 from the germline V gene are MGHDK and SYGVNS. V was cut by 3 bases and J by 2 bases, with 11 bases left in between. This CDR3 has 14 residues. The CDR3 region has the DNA TGTGCCAGCAGTGATAAGCGGGTGGCCTACGAGCAGTACTTC. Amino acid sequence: CASSDKRVAYEQYF.

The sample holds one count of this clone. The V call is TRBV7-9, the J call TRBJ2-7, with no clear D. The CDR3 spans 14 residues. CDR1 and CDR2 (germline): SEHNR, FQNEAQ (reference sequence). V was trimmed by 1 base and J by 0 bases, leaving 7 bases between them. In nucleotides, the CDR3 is TGTGCCAGCAGCTTAGGTGGCGTCTCCTACGAGCAGTACTTC. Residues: CASSLGGVSYEQYF.

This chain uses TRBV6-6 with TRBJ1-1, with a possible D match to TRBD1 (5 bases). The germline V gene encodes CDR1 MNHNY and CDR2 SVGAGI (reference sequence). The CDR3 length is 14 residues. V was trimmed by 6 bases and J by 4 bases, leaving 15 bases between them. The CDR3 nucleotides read TGTGCCAGCAGGGGCCAGGGTTCGCGCACTGAAGCTTTCTTT. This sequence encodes CASRGQGSRTEAFF.

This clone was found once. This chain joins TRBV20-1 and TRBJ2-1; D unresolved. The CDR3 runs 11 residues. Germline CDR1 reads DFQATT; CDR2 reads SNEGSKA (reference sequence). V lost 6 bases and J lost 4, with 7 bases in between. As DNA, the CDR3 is TGCAGTGCAAAGGAGTACAATGAGCAGTTCTTC. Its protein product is CSAKEYNEQFF.

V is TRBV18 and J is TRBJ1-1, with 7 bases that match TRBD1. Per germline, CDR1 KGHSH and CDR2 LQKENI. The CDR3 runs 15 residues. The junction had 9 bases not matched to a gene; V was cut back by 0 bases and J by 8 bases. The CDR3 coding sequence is TGTGCCAGCTCACCACCGTTGACAGGGAATGCCGAAGCTTTCTTT. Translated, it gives CASSPPLTGNAEAFF.

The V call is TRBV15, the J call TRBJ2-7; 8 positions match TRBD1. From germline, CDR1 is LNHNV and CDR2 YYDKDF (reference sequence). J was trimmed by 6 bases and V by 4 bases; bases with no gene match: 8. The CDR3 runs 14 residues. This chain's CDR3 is CATSNYQTGAEQYF. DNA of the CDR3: TGTGCCACCAGCAACTACCAGACAGGGGCCGAGCAGTACTTC.

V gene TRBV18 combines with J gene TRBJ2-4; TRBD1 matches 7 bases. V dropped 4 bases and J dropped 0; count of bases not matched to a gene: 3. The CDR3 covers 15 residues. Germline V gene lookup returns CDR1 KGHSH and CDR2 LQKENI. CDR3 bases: TGTGCCAGCTCACAGGGACAGATAGCCAAAAACATTCAGTACTTC. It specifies CASSQGQIAKNIQYF.

The CDR3 DNA is TGTGCCACCCAATTGGGACAGGGTTCCCAAGAGACCCAGTACTTC. Residues: CATQLGQGSQETQYF. The J gene is TRBJ2-5, the V gene TRBV25-1; the match to TRBD1 covers 9 bases. J was trimmed by 1 base and V by 10 bases; bases with no gene match: 10. Germline CDR1 reads MGHDK; CDR2 reads SYGVNS. CDR3 length: 15 amino acids.

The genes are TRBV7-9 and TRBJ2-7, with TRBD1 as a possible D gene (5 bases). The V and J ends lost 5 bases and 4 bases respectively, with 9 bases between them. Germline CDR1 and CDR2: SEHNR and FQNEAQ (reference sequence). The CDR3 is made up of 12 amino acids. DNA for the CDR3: TGTGCCAGCAGCACCCGACAGTACGAGCAGTACTTC. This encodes CASSTRQYEQYF.

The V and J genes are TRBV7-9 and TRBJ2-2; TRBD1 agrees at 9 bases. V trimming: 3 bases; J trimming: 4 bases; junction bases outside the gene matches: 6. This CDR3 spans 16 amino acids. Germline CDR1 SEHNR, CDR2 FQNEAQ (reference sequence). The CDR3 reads CASSFGQGWPTGELFF. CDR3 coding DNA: TGTGCCAGCAGCTTCGGACAGGGGTGGCCCACCGGGGAGCTGTTTTTT.

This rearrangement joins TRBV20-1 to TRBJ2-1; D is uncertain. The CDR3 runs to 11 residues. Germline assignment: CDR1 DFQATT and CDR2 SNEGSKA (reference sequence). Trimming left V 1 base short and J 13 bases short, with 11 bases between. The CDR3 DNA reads TGCAGTGCTAGAGGCCCCCAGGACCAGTTCTTC. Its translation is CSARGPQDQFF.

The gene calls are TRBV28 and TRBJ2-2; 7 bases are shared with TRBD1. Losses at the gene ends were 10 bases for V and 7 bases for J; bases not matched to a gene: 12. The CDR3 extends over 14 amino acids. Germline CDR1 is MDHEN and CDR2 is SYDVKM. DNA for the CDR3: TGTGCCACCCGCCGGGACAGCGTACACGGGGAGCTGTTTTTT. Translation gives CATRRDSVHGELFF.

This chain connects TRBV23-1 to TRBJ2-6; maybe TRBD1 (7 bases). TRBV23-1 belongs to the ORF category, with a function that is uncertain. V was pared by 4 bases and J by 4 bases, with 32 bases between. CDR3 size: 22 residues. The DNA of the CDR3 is TGCGCCAGCAGTCTTGGGGCGGACCAGGGGGGACACATCTCTGCCGGGGCCAACGTCCTGACTTTC. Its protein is CASSLGADQGGHISAGANVLTF.

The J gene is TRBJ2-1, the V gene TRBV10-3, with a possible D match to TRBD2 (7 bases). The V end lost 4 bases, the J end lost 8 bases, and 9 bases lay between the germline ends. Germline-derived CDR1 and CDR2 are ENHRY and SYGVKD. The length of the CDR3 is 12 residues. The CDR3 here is CAISGGGDEQFF. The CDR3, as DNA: TGTGCCATCAGTGGAGGGGGGGATGAGCAGTTCTTC.

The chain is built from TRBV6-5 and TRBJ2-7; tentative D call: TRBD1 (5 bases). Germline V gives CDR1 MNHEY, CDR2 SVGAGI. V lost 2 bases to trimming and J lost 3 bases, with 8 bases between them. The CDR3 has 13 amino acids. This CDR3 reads CASSYQGYYEQYF. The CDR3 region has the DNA TGTGCCAGCAGTTACCAGGGTTACTACGAGCAGTACTTC.

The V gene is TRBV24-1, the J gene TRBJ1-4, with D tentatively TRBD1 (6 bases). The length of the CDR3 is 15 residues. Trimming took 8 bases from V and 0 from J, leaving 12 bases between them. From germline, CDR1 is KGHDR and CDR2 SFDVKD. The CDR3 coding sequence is TGTGCCACCACAGGGGCTCCAGCAACTAATGAAAAACTGTTTTTT. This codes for CATTGAPATNEKLFF.